One sample yielded the 31 T cell receptor beta chains listed below, sequenced in a study of blood T cell repertoires in COVID-19. Clones were sequenced by immunoSEQ multiplex PCR, and TCRdb holds only the in-frame ones, with some missing. The table has roughly 230,000 clones, roughly 89% seen once. Material for sequencing was peripheral blood. These receptors were collected from a woman between 40 and 50 years old who had recovered from COVID-19.

This clone was seen more than once but under ten times. This sequence joins TRBV6-5 and TRBJ1-1, with D possibly being TRBD1 (6 bases). This CDR3 is built from 14 residues. Trimming stripped 6 bases from V and 11 bases from J, with 22 bases between. Germline assignment: CDR1 MNHEY and CDR2 SVGAGI. CDR3 DNA sequence: TGTGCCAGCAGACGCACAGGGCCACCATGGGCGGCTTTCTTT. Translating it yields CASRRTGPPWAAFF.

The J gene is TRBJ1-2, the V gene TRBV7-9; D not certain. The germline V and J ends were trimmed by 1 base and 8 bases, with 17 bases remaining between them. Germline lookup yields CDR1 SEHNR and CDR2 FQNEAQ (reference sequence). CDR3 length equals 15 residues. The CDR3 DNA reads TGTGCCAGCAGCTTAGTGGCTCAGGAAAGAAGGGGCTACACCTTC. Protein product: CASSLVAQERRGYTF. Looking up the rest from reference TRBV7-9 and TRBJ1-2 gives the full variable domain: DTGVSQNPRHKITKRGQNVTFRCDPISEHNRLYWYRQTLGQGPEFLTYFQNEAQLEKSRLLSDRFSAERPKGSFSTLEIQRTEQGDSAMYLCASSLVAQERRGYTFGSGTRLTVV.

The rearrangement joins TRBV6-6 to TRBJ2-3, with D unclear. Germline loops: CDR1 MNHNY, CDR2 SVGAGI (reference sequence). The V gene lost 8 bases and the J gene lost 0 bases, with 9 bases spanning the gap. The CDR3 consists of 13 residues. CDR3 sequence (DNA): TGTGCCAGCCAGCGCATTAGCACAGATACGCAGTATTTT. It encodes CASQRISTDTQYF.

The chain employs TRBV5-4 and TRBJ1-2; 8 bases map to TRBD1. CDR3 length: 14 amino acids. V dropped 2 bases and J dropped 6; count of bases not matched to a gene: 6. Per germline, CDR1 SGHNT and CDR2 YYREEE (reference sequence). The CDR3, as DNA: TGTGCCAGCAGCTTCGGACAGGGCGCGGATGGCTACACCTTC. Amino acids: CASSFGQGADGYTF.

The J gene is TRBJ2-7, the V gene TRBV21-1; TRBD2 reflects the table's D call only, with no check against the DNA. TRBV21-1 is tagged as a pseudogene. This CDR3 has 18 residues. Written as DNA, the CDR3 is TGTGCCAGCAGCGTAGGGACAGGAGGGACTAGCGGCGCGTGGGAGCAGTACGTC. Translating gives CASSVGTGGTSGAWEQYV.

The chain employs TRBV20-1 and TRBJ1-1; D not certain. Germline V gene sequence: CDR1 DFQATT, CDR2 SNEGSKA (reference sequence). The CDR3 contains 11 residues. V dropped 7 bases and J dropped 1 base, with 7 bases sitting between them. This CDR3 reads CSVVRNTEAFF. The CDR3 region has the DNA TGCAGTGTGGTCAGGAACACTGAAGCTTTCTTT.

The chain recombines TRBV2 with TRBJ2-1; the match to TRBD2 covers 13 bases. The V segment lost 9 bases and the J segment 6 bases; nucleotides outside the gene matches: 5. The CDR3 has 14 amino acids. Germline-derived CDR1 and CDR2 are SNHLY and FYNNEI. In DNA, the CDR3 is TGTGCCAGTCTGGGACTAGCGGGGAGCAATGAGCAGTTCTTC. Translation: CASLGLAGSNEQFF.

CDR3 loop: CASSLTSGTHNEQFF. DNA for the CDR3: TGCGCCAGCAGCCTGACTAGCGGGACTCACAATGAGCAGTTCTTC. The chain joins TRBV5-1 to TRBJ2-1, with 11 bases identical to TRBD2. The CDR3 spans 15 residues. Germline loops: CDR1 SGHRS, CDR2 YFSETQ. J lost 5 bases, V lost 4 bases, and 5 bases had no gene match.

V and J are TRBV7-2 and TRBJ2-2; 10 positions agree with TRBD2. Germline CDR1 is SGHTA and CDR2 is FQGNSA. This CDR3 is 16 amino acids long. J was trimmed by 5 bases and V by 3 bases; bases with no gene match: 6. DNA for the CDR3: TGTGCCAGCAGCTTCTCTAGCGGGAGAGGTACCGGGGAGCTGTTTTTT. Its protein is CASSFSSGRGTGELFF.

This clone came up once. Distinct nucleotide sequences in the sample also encode this CDR3. The J gene is TRBJ1-5, the V gene TRBV7-2, with D hard to call. The germline V and J ends were trimmed by 1 base and 1 base, with 5 bases remaining between them. In germline, CDR1 is SGHTA, CDR2 FQGNSA. The length of the CDR3 is 14 residues. The CDR3 DNA follows: TGTGCCAGCAGCTTAGGCAGGAGCAATCAGCCCCAGCATTTT. Translated, it gives CASSLGRSNQPQHF.

The V gene is TRBV7-9, the J gene TRBJ1-2; TRBD1 matches at 12 bases. The trim removed 4 bases at V and 6 bases at J, leaving 3 bases unmatched. CDR1 and CDR2 from the germline V gene are SEHNR and FQNEAQ (reference sequence). The CDR3 has 14 residues. CDR3 sequence reads: CASSWDRGRNGYTF. The CDR3, as DNA: TGTGCCAGCAGCTGGGACAGGGGGCGCAATGGCTACACCTTC. Full variable domain (remainder filled in from reference TRBV7-9 and TRBJ1-2): DTGVSQNPRHKITKRGQNVTFRCDPISEHNRLYWYRQTLGQGPEFLTYFQNEAQLEKSRLLSDRFSAERPKGSFSTLEIQRTEQGDSAMYLCASSWDRGRNGYTFGSGTRLTVV.

The CDR3 coding sequence is TGTGCCAGCAGTTTCGGTTTTCACGGCGAGCAGTACTTC. Protein product: CASSFGFHGEQYF. V and J are TRBV12-3 or TRBV12-4 and TRBJ2-7; D is unclear. Trimming took off 3 bases at V and 6 bases at J, with 12 bases between the two ends. This CDR3 is built from 13 residues.

The chain couples TRBV2 to TRBJ2-1; D not certain. V lost 6 bases and J 7 bases, leaving 10 bases between the germline ends. The germline CDR1 and CDR2 sequences are SNHLY and FYNNEI. The CDR3 consists of 12 residues. The CDR3 sequence: CASSAIPNEQFF. CDR3 bases: TGTGCCAGCAGCGCTATACCAAATGAGCAGTTCTTC. The full variable domain, with the rest looked up from reference TRBV2 and TRBJ2-1, is EPEVTQTPSHQVTQMGQEVILRCVPISNHLYFYWYRQILGQKVEFLVSFYNNEISEKSEIFDDQFSVERPDGSNFTLKIRSTKLEDSAMYFCASSAIPNEQFFGPGTRLTVL.

The chain links TRBV11-3 to TRBJ2-1; perhaps TRBD2 as D (5 bases). The germline gives CDR1 SGHNT, CDR2 YENEEA. Between the trimmed V and J ends, which lost 5 bases and 7 bases, there was a span of 21 bases. The CDR3 sequence is 16 residues long. CDR3 sequence (DNA): TGTGCCAGCAGCCCACGACTGCGGGCTTCGAGAAATGAGCAGTTCTTC. Encoded protein: CASSPRLRASRNEQFF.

V is TRBV29-1 and J is TRBJ2-1; D unresolved. V lost 3 bases and J lost 10, with 13 bases in between. The CDR3 is made up of 12 amino acids. The germline gives CDR1 SQVTM, CDR2 ANQGSEA. The CDR3 DNA is TGCAGCGTTGATTGGCCCTCAGGAGAGCAGTTCTTC. Encoded protein: CSVDWPSGEQFF.

The chain links TRBV11-3 to TRBJ2-5, with 8 bases that match TRBD2. Trimming took 0 bases from V and 4 from J; bases not matched to a gene: 4. In germline, CDR1 is SGHNT, CDR2 YENEEA. The CDR3 runs 15 residues. CDR3 DNA: TGTGCCAGCAGCTTAGACGGGAGGGGCCGAGAGACCCAGTACTTC. It codes for CASSLDGRGRETQYF.

The V and J genes are TRBV27 and TRBJ1-4; tentative D call: TRBD1 (5 bases). The germline V gene encodes CDR1 MNHEY and CDR2 SMNVEV (reference sequence). V dropped 5 bases and J dropped 4 bases, with 11 bases sitting between them. The CDR3 contains 14 residues. CDR3 coding DNA: TGTGCCAGCAGTAGGGGACTGATTAATGAAAAACTGTTTTTT. As protein: CASSRGLINEKLFF.

The chain carries TRBV3-1 (or the pseudogene TRBV3-2) and TRBJ2-3, with D perhaps matching TRBD2 (5 bases). Trimming left V 2 bases short and J 2 bases short, with 14 bases between. This CDR3 is built from 16 residues. Germline-derived CDR1 and CDR2 are LGHDT and YNNKEL (reference sequence). DNA for the CDR3: TGTGCCAGCAGCCAAACAGACTATCCTTCCACAGATACGCAGTATTTT. As protein: CASSQTDYPSTDTQYF.

V usage is TRBV4-1 and J usage is TRBJ1-2; D gene uncertain. The ends were cut back, 3 bases at V and 8 bases at J, with 13 bases in the middle. The CDR3 is 13 amino acids. From germline, CDR1 is MGHRA and CDR2 YSYEKL. The CDR3 loop is CASSQADQRGYTF. For the CDR3, the DNA is TGCGCCAGCAGCCAGGCCGATCAGCGGGGCTACACCTTC.

The rearrangement joins TRBV2 to TRBJ2-2; TRBD2 agrees at 7 bases. The ends lost 5 bases at V and 6 bases at J; junction bases unmatched: 3. The CDR3 totals 13 residues. Germline assignment: CDR1 SNHLY and CDR2 FYNNEI. CDR3 nucleotide sequence: TGTGCCAGCAGTACGGCGGGGGCCGGGGAGCTGTTTTTT. It encodes CASSTAGAGELFF. Supplemented by reference TRBV2 and TRBJ2-2, the full variable domain reads EPEVTQTPSHQVTQMGQEVILRCVPISNHLYFYWYRQILGQKVEFLVSFYNNEISEKSEIFDDQFSVERPDGSNFTLKIRSTKLEDSAMYFCASSTAGAGELFFGEGSRLTVL.

The chain couples TRBV2 to TRBJ2-5, with 7 bases identical to TRBD1. This CDR3 comprises 14 residues. Germline V gene lookup returns CDR1 SNHLY and CDR2 FYNNEI. The trim removed 6 bases at V and 1 base at J, leaving 5 bases unmatched. CDR3 bases: TGTGCCAGCAGGGGACAGCTGAGCCAAGAGACCCAGTACTTC. This translates into CASRGQLSQETQYF.

The rearrangement joins TRBV9 to TRBJ2-1; D is ambiguous. The V and J ends lost 0 bases and 5 bases respectively, with 6 bases between them. The CDR3 covers 13 residues. Germline V CDR1 and CDR2: SGDLS, YYNGEE. CDR3 DNA: TGTGCCAGCAGCGTAGTTCTTAACAATGAGCAGTTCTTC. Residues: CASSVVLNNEQFF.

This rearrangement joins TRBV27 to TRBJ2-5; D is uncertain. CDR3 size: 14 residues. CDR1 is MNHEY and CDR2 is SMNVEV in the germline V gene (reference sequence). Deletions cut 5 bases from V and 5 bases from J, with 15 bases between. The CDR3 DNA sequence: TGTGCCAGCAGTGACTTACTAAGAAGCGAGACCCAGTACTTC. It codes for CASSDLLRSETQYF.

Points on this clone: Additional DNA sequences in this sample encode the identical CDR3. The chain carries TRBV5-1 and TRBJ2-1; 15 nucleotides line up with TRBD2. Germline trimming cut 2 bases from V and 7 bases from J; bases unmatched to any gene: 1. CDR1 and CDR2 (germline): SGHRS, YFSETQ. There are 15 residues in the CDR3. CDR3 sequence (DNA): TGCGCCAGCAGCTTCGGACTAGCGGGAGGGAATGAGCAGTTCTTC. Its protein is CASSFGLAGGNEQFF.

The chain uses TRBV19 and TRBJ2-2, with 11 bases identical to TRBD2. The ends lost 4 bases at V and 1 base at J; junction bases unmatched: 2. The CDR3 is made up of 16 amino acids. Germline V gene sequence: CDR1 LNHDA, CDR2 SQIVND (reference sequence). The chain's CDR3 is CASSKLAGVNTGELFF. The CDR3 nucleotides read TGTGCCAGTAGTAAACTAGCGGGGGTGAACACCGGGGAGCTGTTTTTT.

The rearrangement uses TRBV28 and TRBJ1-2; 9 nucleotides line up with TRBD1. CDR1 is MDHEN and CDR2 is SYDVKM in the germline V gene. V lost 5 bases and J lost 3; bases outside the gene matches: 7. This CDR3 is 15 amino acids long. As DNA, the CDR3 is TGTGCCAGCAGTGCGCACGGGACAGGGCACTATGGCTACACCTTC. Translated: CASSAHGTGHYGYTF.

The chain links TRBV10-3 to TRBJ1-1; perhaps TRBD1 as D (5 bases). V dropped 8 bases and J dropped 4 bases, with 20 bases sitting between them. The CDR3 has 15 amino acids. From germline, CDR1 is ENHRY and CDR2 SYGVKD. CDR3 sequence (DNA): TGTGCCATCCTAAGGGGCGATCCCCTGGGCACTGAAGCTTTCTTT. This sequence encodes CAILRGDPLGTEAFF.

V is TRBV30 and J is TRBJ1-4; the match to TRBD1 covers 11 bases. Looked up from germline, CDR1 is GTSNPN and CDR2 is SVGIG (reference sequence). J was trimmed by 7 bases and V by 0 bases; bases with no gene match: 1. The CDR3 contains 14 residues. The chain's CDR3 is CAWSVGTGGEKLFF. The CDR3 region has the DNA TGTGCCTGGAGTGTGGGGACAGGGGGTGAAAAACTGTTTTTT.

The rearrangement uses TRBV7-6 and TRBJ1-2; 8 nucleotides agree with TRBD1. Germline V gene data show CDR1 as SGHVS and CDR2 as FNYEAQ. There are 14 residues in the CDR3. Trimming cost V 1 base and J 8 bases; bases outside gene matches: 6. CDR3 sequence: CASSLGTGKEGYTF. CDR3 nucleotides: TGTGCCAGCAGCTTAGGGACAGGGAAGGAGGGCTACACCTTC.

The V gene is TRBV6-6, the J gene TRBJ1-5; unclear D gene. CDR3 length: 15 amino acids. Trimming took off 5 bases at V and 5 bases at J, with 16 bases between the two ends. Germline CDR1 and CDR2: MNHNY and SVGAGI (reference sequence). CDR3: CASSKDSTRDQPQHF. The CDR3 DNA reads as TGTGCCAGCAGTAAAGATTCTACCCGAGATCAGCCCCAGCATTTT.

This clone was detected once. The V and J genes are TRBV19 and TRBJ1-3; possibly TRBD1 for D (6 bases). V lost 8 bases to trimming and J lost 0 bases, with 20 bases between them. Germline CDR1 is LNHDA and CDR2 is SQIVND (reference sequence). This CDR3 region has 17 residues. As DNA, the CDR3 is TGTGCCAGTCGTAGGGGGGGCGGCATCCCCTCTGGAAACACCATATATTTT. This gives the protein CASRRGGGIPSGNTIYF.